This T cell receptor (beta chain) was captured in a study of blood T cell repertoires in COVID-19. Across the study: Researchers got acute and convalescent COVID-19 samples from the United States, Italy and Spain. T cells, B-cell-depleted T cells, or PBMCs supplied cDNA or gDNA.

Germline CDR1 and CDR2: LGHDT and YNNKEL (reference sequence). This CDR3 spans 16 amino acids. Deletions cut 4 bases from V and 1 base from J, with 14 bases between. Per the study methods: Nucleated cell counts were estimated from reference gene primer amplification. Clones were sequenced by immunoSEQ multiplex PCR, and TCRdb holds only the in-frame ones, with some missing. V and J calls and clone size are copied from that table; D and trimming were computed from the DNA. The sample lists about 83,000 clones; about 92% were seen once. The sequence was collected from a woman of 80 years or more with active or convalescent COVID-19. The genes are TRBV3-1 (or the pseudogene TRBV3-2) and TRBJ1-5, with D perhaps matching TRBD1 (6 bases). The sample taken for sequencing was peripheral blood. CDR3 residues: CASSPSTGRSNQPQHF. The CDR3 coding sequence is TGTGCCAGCAGCCCGTCGACAGGACGCAGCAATCAGCCCCAGCATTTT.